This T cell receptor (beta chain) comes out of a study of cytomegalovirus exposure and HLA in healthy donors. As for the study in general: When about 400 donors were genotyped, over 80% of them were found to fall in the Caucasian-associated ancestry cluster.

The germline CDR1 and CDR2 sequences are SGHTA and FQGTGA. This CDR3 region has 13 residues. Trimming cost V 2 bases and J 8 bases, with 7 bases left between them. PCR was performed using 60 Vbeta and 13 Jbeta primers. TCRdb keeps only in-frame clones here, not all; method: immunoSEQ multiplex PCR. The table shows 200,000 to 250,000 clones, with around four fifths occurring only once. Sequenced input: PBMCs. The chain is built from TRBV7-3 and TRBJ1-6; no reliable D call. The sequence came from a woman aged 55-75 years in good health and CMV-seropositive. The CDR3 is CASSLEVYSPLHF. The CDR3, as DNA: TGTGCCAGCAGCTTAGAGGTCTATTCACCCCTCCACTTT.